These 10 T cell receptor beta chains originate from one sample sequenced in a study of T cells in Graves' hyperthyroidism and ophthalmopathy. RNA transcripts served as the template for amplifying TCR beta CDR3 regions. The HTBI primer set drove a first-round RT-PCR of the TCR CDR3. TCRdb fed the multiplex PCR reads into MiXCR, producing one record per CDR3 protein. In the table there are 500,000 to 650,000 distinct CDR3 sequences, 12% to 15% of which are singletons. Material for sequencing was blood. The origin of the receptors is a woman in her forties with Graves' hyperthyroidism.

Worth noting for this clonotype: One end of the junction is discordant with germline, which a read error may explain. The rearrangement links TRBV6-1 to TRBJ2-6; weak D call: TRBD1 (6 bases). CDR1 and CDR2 (germline): MNHNS, SASEGT. This CDR3 is 14 amino acids long. Written as DNA, the CDR3 is TGTGCCTGCAGAGGGGGCTCTGGGGCCAACGTCCTGACTTTC. This codes for CACRGGSGANVLTF.

This clonotype was observed at least ten times. The rearrangement links TRBV18 to TRBJ1-1, with D possibly being TRBD1 (6 bases). In germline, CDR1 is KGHSH, CDR2 LQKENI. This CDR3 is 13 amino acids long. The V end lost 3 bases, the J end lost 6 bases, and 11 bases lay between the germline ends. In nucleotides, the CDR3 is TGTGCCAGCTCACCGTCCGGGGGGCCTGAAGCTTTCTTT. Translating it yields CASSPSGGPEAFF.

This clonotype has a count of ten or more. The V call is TRBV20-1, the J call TRBJ2-1, with D possibly matching TRBD2 (5 bases). This CDR3 has 16 residues. CDR1 DFQATT and CDR2 SNEGSKA come from the germline V gene (reference sequence). The V end was cut by 0 bases, the J end by 2 bases, with 14 bases between. The CDR3 nucleotides are TGCAGTGCTAGAGATAGGAGCGGATACACCTACAATGAGCAGTTCTTC. This translates into CSARDRSGYTYNEQFF.

V gene TRBV6-9 combines with J gene TRBJ1-2; TRBD1 is a possible D gene (5 bases). Germline V gene sequence: CDR1 MNHGY, CDR2 SVAAGI. V was shortened by 10 bases and J by 0 bases, with 21 bases between the two germline ends. This CDR3 region has 16 residues. CDR3 loop: CATPLDRIASNYGYTF. The CDR3 nucleotides read TGTGCCACCCCCCTCGACAGAATCGCTTCTAACTATGGCTACACCTTC.

This clonotype turned up a few times. CDR3 region: CASRSGGQGAGGYTF. CDR3 bases: TGTGCCAGCAGGAGCGGGGGACAGGGGGCTGGCGGCTACACCTTC. The chain carries TRBV7-9 and TRBJ1-2; 12 bases map to TRBD1. The CDR3 is 15 amino acids. The germline V gene encodes CDR1 SEHNR and CDR2 FQNEAQ (reference sequence). The V gene end was trimmed by 6 bases and the J gene end by 8 bases; junction bases not matched to a gene: 10.

Many counts were recorded for this clonotype. The J gene is TRBJ2-1, the V gene TRBV24-1; TRBD1 aligns across 10 bases. CDR1 and CDR2 (germline): KGHDR, SFDVKD. J was trimmed by 6 bases and V by 5 bases; bases with no gene match: 9. The CDR3 covers 16 residues. The DNA of the CDR3 is TGTGCCACCAGTGGCGCCGGGACAGGGGAGGGCAATGAGCAGTTCTTC. This sequence encodes CATSGAGTGEGNEQFF.

On this clonotype: Since a much larger clone is just one base distant, this may be a read error. In this CDR3 the conserved last residue, phenylalanine or tryptophan, is missing, so a read error is likely. The rearrangement uses TRBV20-1 and TRBJ2-3, with TRBD1 identical over 7 bases. Per the germline V gene, CDR1 is DFQATT and CDR2 is SNEGSKA (reference sequence). Trimming cost V 6 bases and J 2 bases; bases outside gene matches: 8. CDR3 size: 14 residues. The CDR3 here is CSAVKTGLTDTQYV. CDR3 sequence (DNA): TGCAGTGCGGTGAAGACAGGGCTCACAGATACGCAGTATGTT.

In this sample, this clonotype turned up a few times. The chain couples TRBV29-1 to TRBJ2-7, with a possible D match to TRBD1 (5 bases). Trimming took off 4 bases at V and 4 bases at J, with 8 bases between the two ends. In germline, CDR1 is SQVTM, CDR2 ANQGSEA. The CDR3 has 11 amino acids. CDR3 loop: CSVGGSYEQYF. CDR3 nucleotides: TGCAGCGTTGGGGGCTCGTACGAGCAGTACTTC.

This clonotype was counted many times. This rearrangement joins TRBV28 to TRBJ2-5, with 9 bases identical to TRBD1. CDR3 size: 11 residues. With V trimmed by 6 bases and J by 12 bases, 5 bases remained unmatched. Germline V gene data show CDR1 as MDHEN and CDR2 as SYDVKM. The CDR3 sequence: CASRERTGEYF. As DNA, the CDR3 is TGTGCCAGCAGAGAGAGGACAGGGGAGTACTTC.

The sample holds many counts of this clonotype. The CDR3 loop is CASGFGETQYF. Here the CDR3 DNA reads TGTGCTAGTGGTTTTGGAGAGACCCAGTACTTC. V gene TRBV12-5 combines with J gene TRBJ2-5; D uncertain. This CDR3 spans 11 amino acids. V shed 3 bases and J shed 4 bases, with 3 bases lying between them. The germline CDR1 and CDR2 sequences are LGHNT and FRNRAP. The variable domain in full, completed from reference TRBV12-5 and TRBJ2-5, reads DARVTQTPRHKVTEMGQEVTMRCQPILGHNTVFWYRQTMMQGLELLAYFRNRAPLDDSGMPKDRFSAEMPDATLATLKIQPSEPRDSAVYFCASGFGETQYFGPGTRLLVL.